One sample yielded the 24 T cell receptor beta chains listed below, sequenced in a study of cytomegalovirus exposure and HLA in healthy donors (TCRdb year 2017). The library was generated by the immunoSEQ multiplex PCR assay. The multiplex PCR relied on a mix of 60 forward primers for TCR Vbeta segments and 13 reverse primers for TCR Jbeta segments. Imported from immuneACCESS, the table was reduced by TCRdb to in-frame sequences with V and J called. These copies leave out some clones; in studies compared against another copy, an unresolved V gene accounts for under half, and the cause of the remainder is not known. The sample table records 150,000 to 200,000 clones; 83% of these occur just once. The top ten hold less than 2% of the sample. The sample consisted of PBMCs. The receptor source for this set is a middle-aged man in good health and CMV-seropositive.

This chain uses TRBV27 with TRBJ1-5; D perhaps matches TRBD1 (6 bases). The CDR3 has 13 residues. The germline V gene has CDR1 MNHEY and CDR2 SMNVEV (reference sequence). The V gene lost 6 bases and the J gene lost 3 bases, with 9 bases spanning the gap. CDR3 nucleotide sequence: TGTGCCAGCAGATCAGGGGACAATCAGCCCCAGCATTTT. Translation: CASRSGDNQPQHF.

This chain uses TRBV9 with TRBJ1-1; weak D call: TRBD1 (5 bases). The CDR3 runs to 15 residues. Germline CDR1 SGDLS, CDR2 YYNGEE. Trimming left V 0 bases short and J 0 bases short, with 9 bases between. The CDR3 spells CASSVDAGMNTEAFF. The CDR3 DNA reads TGTGCCAGCAGCGTAGACGCAGGGATGAACACTGAAGCTTTCTTT.

This sequence joins TRBV11-2 and TRBJ2-1; TRBD1 might be the D (6 bases). The CDR3 totals 17 residues. In germline, CDR1 is SGHAT, CDR2 FQNNGV. Trimming shortened V by 5 bases and J by 3 bases, and 20 bases separated the two germline ends. Here the CDR3 reads CASSIGQRPTYYNEQFF. CDR3 nucleotide sequence: TGTGCCAGCAGCATCGGACAGCGCCCCACATACTACAATGAGCAGTTCTTC.

The chain has TRBV5-4 and TRBJ2-1, with D uncertain. Germline CDR1 is SGHNT and CDR2 is YYREEE (reference sequence). The CDR3 is 13 residues long. Trimming left V 2 bases short and J 9 bases short, with 12 bases between. CDR3 region: CASSLLVFTEQFF. CDR3 sequence (DNA): TGTGCCAGCAGCTTATTAGTGTTCACTGAGCAGTTCTTC. The full variable domain, its missing parts supplied by reference TRBV5-4 and TRBJ2-1, is ETGVTQSPTHLIKTRGQQVTLRCSSQSGHNTVSWYQQALGQGPQFIFQYYREEENGRGNFPPRFSGLQFPNYSSELNVNALELDDSALYLCASSLLVFTEQFFGPGTRLTVL.

The genes are TRBV5-1 and TRBJ2-1; 7 bases align to TRBD1. This CDR3 spans 15 amino acids. J was trimmed by 4 bases and V by 4 bases; bases with no gene match: 8. Germline V gives CDR1 SGHRS, CDR2 YFSETQ. CDR3 coding DNA: TGCGCCAGCAGCCCAGCCGGACAGGCATACAATGAGCAGTTCTTC. Its protein product is CASSPAGQAYNEQFF.

This chain links TRBV5-1 with TRBJ2-5; TRBD1 aligns across 7 bases. CDR3 size: 16 residues. V trimming: 1 base; J trimming: 1 base; junction bases outside the gene matches: 7. Germline V gives CDR1 SGHRS, CDR2 YFSETQ. The CDR3 coding sequence is TGCGCCAGCAGCTTGCCCGGGACAGCCTTCCAAGAGACCCAGTACTTC. Translating gives CASSLPGTAFQETQYF.

The chain carries TRBV5-1 and TRBJ2-2, with a weak D call TRBD1 (5 bases). The germline V gene has CDR1 SGHRS and CDR2 YFSETQ. V lost 0 bases, J lost 5 bases, and 11 bases lay in between. The CDR3 is made up of 15 amino acids. The CDR3 DNA sequence: TGCGCCAGCAGCTTGGGACAGCTCTTTACCGGGGAGCTGTTTTTT. As protein: CASSLGQLFTGELFF.

V usage is TRBV18 and J usage is TRBJ2-5; 7 bases align to TRBD1. The assigned J gene may be wrong: the sequence end matches TRBJ2-7 better. Germline assignment: CDR1 KGHSH and CDR2 LQKENI. The length of the CDR3 is 14 residues. The chain's CDR3 is CASSPGTVTYEQYF. CDR3 sequence (DNA): TGTGCCAGCTCCCCAGGGACAGTAACCTACGAGCAGTACTTC.

This clone was seen just once. In DNA form, the CDR3 reads TGTGCCAGCAGTCCCCGGACAGGGGGCCCCTACGAGCAGTACTTC. Translated: CASSPRTGGPYEQYF. The chain recombines TRBV27 with TRBJ2-7; 11 bases are shared with TRBD1. CDR3 size: 15 residues. V lost 5 bases to trimming and J lost 2 bases; unmatched junction nucleotides: 5. Germline V lookup: CDR1 MNHEY, CDR2 SMNVEV (reference sequence).

This chain joins TRBV9 and TRBJ1-4, with D hard to call. Germline V CDR1 and CDR2: SGDLS, YYNGEE. The CDR3 is made up of 13 amino acids. The V end lost 0 bases, the J end lost 7 bases, and 7 bases lay between the germline ends. The CDR3 loop is CASSVVPSEKLFF. Here the CDR3 DNA reads TGTGCCAGCAGCGTAGTTCCGAGTGAAAAACTGTTTTTT.

V is TRBV6-1 and J is TRBJ2-1; 10 bases are shared with TRBD2. Germline values: CDR1 MNHNS, CDR2 SASEGT. This CDR3 spans 14 amino acids. J was trimmed by 10 bases and V by 0 bases; bases with no gene match: 3. For the CDR3, the DNA is TGTGCCAGCAGTGAAGCGCTACTAGCGGGGGAGCAGTTCTTC. This translates into CASSEALLAGEQFF.

V and J are TRBV29-1 and TRBJ2-1, with 7 bases lining up with TRBD1. V dropped 4 bases and J dropped 5; count of bases not matched to a gene: 8. Germline CDR1 SQVTM, CDR2 ANQGSEA. The CDR3 has 14 residues. In DNA form, the CDR3 reads TGCAGCGTTGGAAGGACAGGTATAGACAATGAGCAGTTCTTC. This translates into CSVGRTGIDNEQFF.

In this sample, this clone turned up once. This chain joins TRBV27 and TRBJ1-1; the D is unclear. Germline V gene sequence: CDR1 MNHEY, CDR2 SMNVEV (reference sequence). This CDR3 has 17 amino acids. Trimming pared 6 bases from V and 4 bases from J, leaving 24 bases between. CDR3 region: CASSSSVPSVMVTEAFF. CDR3 bases: TGTGCCAGCAGCTCGAGCGTACCAAGCGTTATGGTCACTGAAGCTTTCTTT.

This clone came up once. The gene calls are TRBV6-5 and TRBJ2-5; 10 bases map to TRBD2. V shed 2 bases and J 2 bases; nucleotides not matched to a gene: 2. Germline V gene lookup returns CDR1 MNHEY and CDR2 SVGAGI. The CDR3 has 15 residues. The CDR3 nucleotides read TGTGCCAGCAGTTACGGACTAGCGGCACAAGAGACCCAGTACTTC. It is translated as CASSYGLAAQETQYF.

CDR3 region: CASSFDQADTQYF. CDR3 in DNA: TGCGCCAGCAGCTTTGACCAGGCGGATACGCAGTATTTT. The V gene is TRBV5-1, the J gene TRBJ2-3; D not resolved. Germline CDR1 and CDR2: SGHRS and YFSETQ. The CDR3 extends over 13 amino acids. V lost 2 bases and J lost 6, with 10 bases in between.

The chain is built from TRBV5-4 and TRBJ1-2, with 7 bases identical to TRBD1. Per germline, CDR1 SGHNT and CDR2 YYREEE (reference sequence). J was trimmed by 0 bases and V by 4 bases; bases with no gene match: 6. There are 15 residues in the CDR3. The CDR3 DNA follows: TGTGCCAGCAGCCCGAACAGGGGAGCTAACTATGGCTACACCTTC. Translation: CASSPNRGANYGYTF.

This chain links TRBV2 with TRBJ1-3; D may be TRBD1 (5 bases). CDR1 and CDR2 from the germline V gene are SNHLY and FYNNEI. Between the trimmed V and J ends, which lost 6 bases and 0 bases, there was a span of 9 bases. This CDR3 comprises 14 residues. This chain's CDR3 is CASRKQASGNTIYF. The CDR3 coding sequence is TGTGCCAGCAGAAAACAGGCCTCTGGAAACACCATATATTTT.

This CDR3 is CASSGLAGDEQFF. The CDR3 nucleotides read TGTGCCAGCTCAGGACTAGCGGGGGATGAGCAGTTCTTC. The rearrangement joins TRBV18 to TRBJ2-1; 13 bases fit TRBD2. CDR3 length equals 13 residues. Germline V lookup: CDR1 KGHSH, CDR2 LQKENI. J gave up 8 bases and V 5 bases, and 0 bases lay outside the gene matches. Based on the CDR3 plus reference TRBV18 and TRBJ2-1, the full variable domain is NAGVMQNPRHLVRRRGQEARLRCSPMKGHSHVYWYRQLPEEGLKFMVYLQKENIIDESGMPKERFSAEFPKEGPSILRIQQVVRGDSAAYFCASSGLAGDEQFFGPGTRLTVL.

The rearrangement joins TRBV1 to TRBJ2-3; the D segment call TRBD2 is taken from the table without a DNA check. TRBV1 is a pseudogene locus. The CDR3 contains 18 residues. The CDR3 sequence: CTSSQGTSGRASADTQYF. For the CDR3, the DNA is TGCACCAGCAGCCAAGGGACTAGCGGGAGGGCCTCGGCAGATACGCAGTATTTT.

The V and J genes are TRBV10-3 and TRBJ2-3, with TRBD2 as a possible D gene (6 bases). V gave up 7 bases and J gave up 2 bases, with 16 bases separating them. Looked up from germline, CDR1 is ENHRY and CDR2 is SYGVKD. CDR3 size: 15 residues. CDR3 in DNA: TGTGCCATCAACCGAGGGACTTACCTCACAGATACGCAGTATTTT. It translates to CAINRGTYLTDTQYF.

This CDR3 is CASSLGAATEAFF. As DNA, the CDR3 is TGCGCCAGCAGCTTGGGGGCAGCAACTGAAGCTTTCTTT. The rearrangement links TRBV5-1 to TRBJ1-1; D gene ambiguous. The V gene's germline CDR1 is SGHRS and CDR2 YFSETQ. The CDR3 is 13 amino acids. The V gene lost 0 bases and the J gene lost 5 bases, with 8 bases spanning the gap.

Note on this clone: One end of the junction fails to match germline, which may point to a read error. The rearrangement links TRBV7-9 to TRBJ1-2, with a possible D match to TRBD1 (6 bases). Germline V gives CDR1 SEHNR, CDR2 FQNEAQ (reference sequence). The CDR3 extends over 12 amino acids. CDR3 region: CSSSPRDTSYTF. In nucleotides, the CDR3 is TGTTCCAGCAGCCCAAGGGACACAAGCTACACCTTC.

The chain combines TRBV9 with TRBJ1-2, with a tentative D call TRBD1 (5 bases). CDR1 is SGDLS and CDR2 is YYNGEE in the germline V gene. V gave up 0 bases and J gave up 6 bases, with 15 bases separating them. This CDR3 contains 15 residues. In DNA form, the CDR3 reads TGTGCCAGCAGCGTAGCCCCTGGCGGAGGGGATGGCTACACCTTC. Its translation: CASSVAPGGGDGYTF.

The V call is TRBV4-1, the J call TRBJ1-2, with a tentative D call TRBD1 (6 bases). CDR3 length: 13 residues. V was shortened by 1 base and J by 4 bases, with 7 bases between the two germline ends. Germline values: CDR1 MGHRA, CDR2 YSYEKL. CDR3 in DNA: TGCGCCAGCAGCCAAGCGACAGGCTATGGCTACACCTTC. It encodes CASSQATGYGYTF.